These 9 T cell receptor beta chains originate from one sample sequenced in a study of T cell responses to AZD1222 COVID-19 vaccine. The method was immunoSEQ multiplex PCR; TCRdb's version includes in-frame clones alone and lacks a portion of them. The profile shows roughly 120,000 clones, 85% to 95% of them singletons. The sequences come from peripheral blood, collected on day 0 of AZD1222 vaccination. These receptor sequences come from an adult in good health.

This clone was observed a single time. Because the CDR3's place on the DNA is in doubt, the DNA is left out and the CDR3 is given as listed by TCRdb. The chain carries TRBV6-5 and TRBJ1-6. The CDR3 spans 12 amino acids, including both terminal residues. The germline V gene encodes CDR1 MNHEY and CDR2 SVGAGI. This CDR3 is CASSTSGRPLNF.

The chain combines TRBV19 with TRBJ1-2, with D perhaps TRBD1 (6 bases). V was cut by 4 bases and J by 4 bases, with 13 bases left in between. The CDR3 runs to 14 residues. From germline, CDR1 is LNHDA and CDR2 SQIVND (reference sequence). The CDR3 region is CASSSGQITYGYTF. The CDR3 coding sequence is TGTGCCAGTAGTAGCGGACAGATCACCTATGGCTACACCTTC.

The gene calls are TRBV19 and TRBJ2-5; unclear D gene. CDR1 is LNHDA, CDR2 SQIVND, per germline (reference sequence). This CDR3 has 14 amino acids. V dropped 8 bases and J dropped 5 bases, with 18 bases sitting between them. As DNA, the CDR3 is TGTGCCAGTGGAACAGATCAAGTAATGGAGACCCAGTACTTC. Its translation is CASGTDQVMETQYF.

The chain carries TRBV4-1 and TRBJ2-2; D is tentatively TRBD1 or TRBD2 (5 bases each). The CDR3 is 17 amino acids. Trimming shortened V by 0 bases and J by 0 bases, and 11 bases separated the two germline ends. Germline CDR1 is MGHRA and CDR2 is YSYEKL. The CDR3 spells CASSQEGPSANTGELFF. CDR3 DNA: TGCGCCAGCAGCCAAGAGGGACCGTCGGCGAACACCGGGGAGCTGTTTTTT.

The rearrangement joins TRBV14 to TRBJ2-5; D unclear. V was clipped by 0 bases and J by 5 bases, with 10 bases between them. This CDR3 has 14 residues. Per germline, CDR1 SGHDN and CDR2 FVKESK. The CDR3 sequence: CASSQDKGRETQYF. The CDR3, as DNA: TGTGCCAGCAGCCAAGATAAGGGCCGGGAGACCCAGTACTTC.

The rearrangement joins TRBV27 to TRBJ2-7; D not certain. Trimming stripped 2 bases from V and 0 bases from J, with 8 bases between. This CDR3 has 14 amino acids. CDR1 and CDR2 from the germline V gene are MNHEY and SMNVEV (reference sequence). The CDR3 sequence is CASSLSVSSYEQYF. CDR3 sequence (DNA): TGTGCCAGCAGTTTAAGCGTTAGCTCCTACGAGCAGTACTTC.

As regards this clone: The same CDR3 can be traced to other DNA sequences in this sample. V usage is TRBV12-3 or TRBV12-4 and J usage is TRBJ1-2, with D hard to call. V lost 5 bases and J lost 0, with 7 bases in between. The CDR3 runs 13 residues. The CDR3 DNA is TGTGCCAGCAGTCCCCGGACTAACTATGGCTACACCTTC. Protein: CASSPRTNYGYTF.

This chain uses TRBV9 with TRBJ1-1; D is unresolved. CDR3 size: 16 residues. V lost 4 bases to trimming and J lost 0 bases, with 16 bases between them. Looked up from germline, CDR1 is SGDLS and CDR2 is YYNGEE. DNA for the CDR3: TGTGCCAGCAGCCGAAAAGAACCAGGACTGAACACTGAAGCTTTCTTT. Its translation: CASSRKEPGLNTEAFF.

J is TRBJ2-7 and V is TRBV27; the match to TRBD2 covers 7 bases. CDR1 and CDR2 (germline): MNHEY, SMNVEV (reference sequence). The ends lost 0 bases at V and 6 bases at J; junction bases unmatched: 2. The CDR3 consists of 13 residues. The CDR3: CASSLSTGGEQYF. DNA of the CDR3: TGTGCCAGCAGTTTATCGACGGGGGGCGAGCAGTACTTC.